This T cell receptor beta chain was recovered during a study of memory CD4+ T cells and cytomegalovirus serostatus. Germline CDR1 SGHTA, CDR2 FQGNSA. This CDR3 spans 15 amino acids. V lost 1 base to trimming and J lost 5 bases, with 14 bases between them. As regards this clone: What it recognizes is unknown.

Study findings and constraints: Of 150 to 200 reported CMV TCRbeta sequences, under 70 were found in memory CD4+ repertoires.

Single viable CD3+CD4+CD8-CD45RO+ cells were sorted as the memory CD4+ T cells. Profiling relied on immunoSEQ multiplex PCR, and the TCRdb table lists in-frame clones only, not all of them. The sample has under 35,000 clones; about 75% are singletons. This rearrangement joins TRBV7-2 to TRBJ2-5; D is perhaps TRBD2 (5 bases). The receptor comes from an adult in good health and CMV-seronegative. Some clones in this sample may be carry-over from other donors' samples. Sequenced input: memory CD4+ T cells from blood. CDR3 loop: CASSLGGSVYETQYF. In DNA, the CDR3 is TGTGCCAGCAGCTTAGGAGGTAGCGTGTACGAGACCCAGTACTTC.